Here is one TCR beta chain with its context. Its antigen is unknown. The data are from a study of OX40 agonist ivuxolimab in advanced cancers. Background on the study: Three patients, one with hepatocellular carcinoma and two with cutaneous melanoma, responded partially.

The data were produced by immunoSEQ multiplex PCR, yet TCRdb's version contains in-frame clones alone and is incomplete. Of 70,000 to 95,000 clones in the sample, about 86% are singletons; the top ten hold 6.6%. V shed 4 bases, J shed 7 bases, and the junction held 8 bases outside the gene matches. Per the germline V gene, CDR1 is MDHEN and CDR2 is SYDVKM. This CDR3 spans 14 amino acids. General study points: At 0.1 to 3.0 mg/kg, clonal expansion of CD4+ and CD8+ blood T cells had occurred by week 6.

Sampling times: baseline, cycle 4 day 1, cycle 7 day 1. The chain carries TRBV28 and TRBJ2-7; 9 bases fit TRBD1. The input for sequencing was CD4+ or CD8+ T cells sorted from blood, taken in a trial of the OX40 agonist ivuxolimab. This receptor was obtained from an adult with an advanced solid tumor such as melanoma, head and neck, liver or kidney cancer. As DNA, the CDR3 is TGTGCCAGCAGTTCCCCACAGGGGGCGGAAGAGCAGTACGTC. It specifies CASSSPQGAEEQYV.